Below are 21 T cell receptor beta chains sequenced from a single sample in a study of identical twins. TCRdb re-analysed the 5' RACE reads in MiXCR, keeping a single row per CDR3 protein. The sample contains 640,000 or so distinct CDR3 sequences, less than 7% of which appear only once. Sequenced material: naive T cells sorted from blood. These receptor sequences come from a man aged 18 to 30 in good health.

This clonotype was observed many times. The V and J genes are TRBV20-1 and TRBJ2-1; 10 bases line up with TRBD2. Trimming took 1 base from V and 6 from J; bases not matched to a gene: 9. CDR1 and CDR2 (germline): DFQATT, SNEGSKA (reference sequence). The length of the CDR3 is 16 residues. This CDR3 reads CSARGGLAGVGNEQFF. The CDR3 coding sequence is TGCAGTGCTAGAGGGGGTCTAGCGGGAGTAGGCAATGAGCAGTTCTTC.

This clonotype appeared many times. The chain recombines TRBV4-3 with TRBJ2-1; TRBD2 matches at 8 bases. Germline lookup yields CDR1 LGHNA and CDR2 YSLEER. The CDR3 totals 17 residues. J gave up 4 bases and V 0 bases, and 8 bases lay outside the gene matches. The DNA of the CDR3 is TGCGCCAGCAGCCAAGAGCCCGGGACTAGAAGGTACAATGAGCAGTTCTTC. Protein sequence: CASSQEPGTRRYNEQFF.

Only a few counts were recorded for this clonotype. This rearrangement joins TRBV6-6 to TRBJ2-1; tentative D call: TRBD2 (5 bases). The CDR3 consists of 12 residues. V was shortened by 3 bases and J by 8 bases, with 8 bases between the two germline ends. The germline V gene encodes CDR1 MNHNY and CDR2 SVGAGI (reference sequence). The chain's CDR3 is CASSYGEYEQFF. The CDR3 nucleotides read TGTGCCAGCAGTTATGGGGAGTATGAGCAGTTCTTC.

This clonotype was counted between two and nine times. The J gene is TRBJ1-6, the V gene TRBV6-1; possible D gene TRBD1, 5 bases. Trimming left V 7 bases short and J 6 bases short, with 19 bases between. The CDR3 consists of 16 residues. Germline V gene lookup returns CDR1 MNHNS and CDR2 SASEGT. CDR3 DNA: TGTGCCAGCACCTCTCGGTGGGACTTTAGTAATTCACCCCTCCACTTT. Protein: CASTSRWDFSNSPLHF.

This clonotype was picked up a small number of times. The rearrangement uses TRBV9 and TRBJ2-7, with TRBD2 identical over 7 bases. The CDR3 spans 15 residues. Looked up from germline, CDR1 is SGDLS and CDR2 is YYNGEE. The V segment lost 4 bases and the J segment 6 bases; nucleotides outside the gene matches: 13. The CDR3 nucleotides read TGTGCCAGCAGCTCAGCAGGTAGCGGGCACCGCGAGCAGTACTTC. Its translation: CASSSAGSGHREQYF.

This clonotype was seen many times. The chain has TRBV12-3 or TRBV12-4 and TRBJ1-6; 8 nucleotides match TRBD1. This CDR3 contains 15 residues. Trimming at V came to 8 bases and at J to 7 bases, leaving 10 bases not matched to a gene. In DNA form, the CDR3 reads TGTGCCAGCCGGGGTGGACAGGGTGCCAATTCACCCCTCCACTTT. Translating it yields CASRGGQGANSPLHF.

This clonotype was seen repeatedly, ten times or more. This chain uses TRBV9 with TRBJ1-6; D gene unclear. This CDR3 is 12 amino acids long. V lost 2 bases to trimming and J lost 6 bases, with 3 bases between them. Germline values: CDR1 SGDLS, CDR2 YYNGEE. Here the CDR3 reads CASSVGNSPLHF. The CDR3 bases are TGTGCCAGCAGCGTTGGTAATTCACCCCTCCACTTT.

This clonotype came up many times. The genes are TRBV20-1 and TRBJ2-5, with a possible D match to TRBD2 (5 bases). CDR1 and CDR2 from the germline V gene are DFQATT and SNEGSKA (reference sequence). Trimming pared 3 bases from V and 0 bases from J, leaving 14 bases between. This CDR3 has 15 amino acids. The CDR3 loop is CSASNPAVYQETQYF. In DNA form, the CDR3 reads TGCAGTGCTAGTAACCCAGCGGTGTACCAAGAGACCCAGTACTTC.

This clonotype was counted a few times. V and J are TRBV27 and TRBJ2-2; D uncertain. CDR3 length: 15 residues. Germline values: CDR1 MNHEY, CDR2 SMNVEV (reference sequence). Trimming shortened V by 2 bases and J by 8 bases, and 15 bases separated the two germline ends. CDR3 residues: CASSLRTGVGGELFF. Here the CDR3 DNA reads TGTGCCAGCAGTTTACGTACCGGAGTAGGGGGGGAGCTGTTTTTT.

This clonotype was detected ten times or more. The CDR3: CASSLSDVGYGYTF. Written as DNA, the CDR3 is TGTGCCAGCAGCTTATCCGACGTAGGCTATGGCTACACCTTC. The V and J genes are TRBV7-2 and TRBJ1-2; D remains ambiguous. CDR3 length equals 14 residues. The V end was cut by 2 bases, the J end by 4 bases, with 11 bases between. Germline V gene data show CDR1 as SGHTA and CDR2 as FQGNSA.

This clonotype was seen only a few times. The chain employs TRBV3-1 and TRBJ2-1; the D is unclear. CDR1 is LGHDT and CDR2 is YNNKEL in the germline V gene (reference sequence). The CDR3 is made up of 17 amino acids. Trimming shortened V by 0 bases and J by 4 bases, and 16 bases separated the two germline ends. Written as DNA, the CDR3 is TGTGCCAGCAGCCAAGACATGAGTCCGATCCCTTACAATGAGCAGTTCTTC. It is translated as CASSQDMSPIPYNEQFF.

This clonotype occurred many times. This chain connects TRBV12-3 or TRBV12-4 to TRBJ1-5; TRBD1 might be the D (6 bases). This CDR3 is built from 15 residues. V was pared by 7 bases and J by 1 base, with 14 bases between. The CDR3 spells CASTKGGTSNQPQHF. DNA of the CDR3: TGTGCCAGCACCAAAGGGGGTACGAGCAATCAGCCCCAGCATTTT.

This clonotype occurred many times. The J gene is TRBJ1-6, the V gene TRBV30, with D possibly matching TRBD1 (5 bases). CDR3 length equals 14 residues. The germline V and J ends were trimmed by 7 bases and 4 bases, with 14 bases remaining between them. CDR1 is GTSNPN, CDR2 SVGIG, per germline (reference sequence). CDR3 coding DNA: TGTGCCTACACCCGAGACAGATATAATTCACCCCTCCACTTT. This codes for CAYTRDRYNSPLHF.

This clonotype appeared many times. This sequence joins TRBV12-3 or TRBV12-4 and TRBJ1-1, with a weak D call TRBD1 (5 bases). Between the trimmed V and J ends, which lost 3 bases and 8 bases, there was a span of 7 bases. The CDR3 covers 11 residues. The CDR3, as DNA: TGTGCCAGCAGTTTCCGGGGGGAAGCTTTCTTT. Its protein is CASSFRGEAFF.

In this sample, this clonotype turned up a few times. The chain joins TRBV3-1 to TRBJ1-5, with TRBD1 as a possible D gene (6 bases). V dropped 0 bases and J dropped 3 bases, with 12 bases sitting between them. Germline-derived CDR1 and CDR2 are LGHDT and YNNKEL (reference sequence). CDR3 length: 16 amino acids. The DNA for the CDR3 is TGTGCCAGCAGCCAAGATTTGGGGGCGATCAATCAGCCCCAGCATTTT. Protein sequence: CASSQDLGAINQPQHF.

This clonotype was recorded a few times. The rearrangement joins TRBV18 to TRBJ2-5; possibly TRBD1 or TRBD2 for D (5 bases each). Germline CDR1 reads KGHSH; CDR2 reads LQKENI. The CDR3 runs to 14 residues. The ends were cut back, 6 bases at V and 5 bases at J, with 16 bases in the middle. CDR3 sequence: CASSPSGQAETQYF. The DNA of the CDR3 is TGTGCCAGCTCCCCTTCGGGGCAGGCGGAGACCCAGTACTTC.

This clonotype was found many times. This rearrangement joins TRBV7-2 to TRBJ2-3; possible D gene TRBD2, 6 bases. The ends were cut back, 5 bases at V and 6 bases at J, with 15 bases in the middle. Germline values: CDR1 SGHTA, CDR2 FQGNSA. This CDR3 has 14 residues. CDR3 sequence: CASSPSAGWDTQYF. The CDR3 DNA reads as TGTGCCAGCAGCCCCTCCGCGGGATGGGATACGCAGTATTTT. Using reference TRBV7-2 and TRBJ2-3 for the parts outside the CDR3, the full variable domain is GAGVSQSPSNKVTEKGKDVELRCDPISGHTALYWYRQSLGQGLEFLIYFQGNSAPDKSGLPSDRFSAERTGGSVSTLTIQRTQQEDSAVYLCASSPSAGWDTQYFGPGTRLTVL.

This clonotype was counted ten times or more. This chain connects TRBV20-1 to TRBJ2-1; 7 nucleotides agree with TRBD2. The V gene end was trimmed by 3 bases and the J gene end by 2 bases; junction bases not matched to a gene: 10. Germline V gives CDR1 DFQATT, CDR2 SNEGSKA (reference sequence). The CDR3 sequence is 16 residues long. The CDR3 bases are TGCAGTGCTAGCGATGTGGCGGGAGTTGCCTACAATGAGCAGTTCTTC. Translation gives CSASDVAGVAYNEQFF.

This clonotype was observed many times. The chain uses TRBV12-3 or TRBV12-4 and TRBJ2-5; D is undetermined. Trimming cost V 5 bases and J 3 bases, with 4 bases left between them. The CDR3 has 11 amino acids. In nucleotides, the CDR3 is TGTGCCAGCAGTATCAAAGAGACCCAGTACTTC. It codes for CASSIKETQYF.

This clonotype was found many times. The V and J genes are TRBV7-2 and TRBJ1-4; D might be TRBD1 (5 bases). CDR1 and CDR2 from the germline V gene are SGHTA and FQGNSA. CDR3 size: 14 residues. Trimming stripped 4 bases from V and 8 bases from J, with 14 bases between. The CDR3 DNA sequence: TGTGCCAGCAGCTCCAGCCGGGACGTGGAAAAACTGTTTTTT. This sequence encodes CASSSSRDVEKLFF.

This chain links TRBV11-2 with TRBJ1-1; tentatively, D is TRBD1 (5 bases). Between the trimmed V and J ends, which lost 2 bases and 6 bases, there was a span of 16 bases. Per the germline V gene, CDR1 is SGHAT and CDR2 is FQNNGV. This CDR3 has 15 amino acids. The CDR3 sequence: CASSLIEGRSSEAFF. The CDR3 DNA follows: TGTGCCAGCAGCTTAATTGAGGGGAGGAGCTCTGAAGCTTTCTTT.